A selection of T cell receptor beta chains follows, all from one sample in a study of molecular identifiers for immune sequencing clone quantification. In TCRdb, the PCR reads were re-called with MiXCR into one record per CDR3 protein. The sample carries hundreds of thousands of distinct CDR3 sequences, 25% recorded once. The sample taken for sequencing was naive CD8+ T cells from blood, with Jurkat cell RNA spiked in. The receptors stem from a human donor in good health. Some libraries in this study had Jurkat cell RNA spiked in. Each CDR3 is given with its conserved first and last residue. A D gene is named only where the DNA matches it firmly. Some rows have no size entry. The others give once, few or many, or a class for an expanded clone.

D,V,J,size,DNA,CDR3
-,TRBV13,TRBJ2-3,many,TGTGCCAGCAGCTTACGGCGGGCGGTGGTTAGCACAGATACGCAGTATTTT,CASSLRRAVVSTDTQYF
-,TRBV19,TRBJ2-5,few,TGTGCCAGTAGTATAGGGGCCCGGCGGGGATCAGAGACCCAGTACTTC,CASSIGARRGSETQYF
-,TRBV27,TRBJ1-2,many,TGTGCCAGCAGTTTCGGAGATGGTTCGGTTCGAGGCTACACCTTC,CASSFGDGSVRGYTF
TRBD1,TRBV4-3,TRBJ2-7,few,TGCGCCAGCAGCCAAGATCTGACAGGGGGTTGGGAGCAGTACTTC,CASSQDLTGGWEQYF
-,TRBV2,TRBJ2-3,many,TGTGCCAGCGTGGGCGAGGAGACTAGCACAGATACGCAGTATTTT,CASVGEETSTDTQYF
-,TRBV4-1,TRBJ1-2,-,TGCGCCAGCAGCCAAGACTCGAGCACAGTACTTTTCGGCTACACCTTC,CASSQDSSTVLFGYTF
TRBD2,TRBV20-1,TRBJ2-7,-,TGCAGTGCTAGCTGGTCCCGGGGGGGCCACTACGAGCAGTACTTC,CSASWSRGGHYEQYF
-,TRBV6-2/TRBV6-3,TRBJ2-7,many,TGTGCCAGCAGTTACTCGGTAACCGGATCACACGAGCAGTACTTC,CASSYSVTGSHEQYF
-,TRBV4-3,TRBJ2-7,few,TGCGCCAGCAGCCAAGGACGGACGATACTTTACGAGCAGTACTTC,CASSQGRTILYEQYF
TRBD2,TRBV7-2,TRBJ2-7,many,TGTGCCAGCAGCTTAACCGCTAGCGGGCACGAGCAGTACTTC,CASSLTASGHEQYF